The T cell receptor (beta chain) described here comes from a study of neurological immune-mediated disorders. Study-wide results and caveats: Because no CDR3 amino acid sequences were shared across subjects by expanded clones, private repertoires were suggested in all groups.

This clonotype was observed a few times. Its antigen is not known. J lost 5 bases, V lost 5 bases, and 9 bases had no gene match. Germline V gene sequence: CDR1 MDHEN, CDR2 SYDVKM. The CDR3 is made up of 15 amino acids. The cDNA was synthesized by 5'RACE incorporating 10-nucleotide random UMIs. Every sequencing run returned over 190 million TCR-beta sequences, which were derived from 15-18 subjects. A single record per CDR3 protein comes from TCRdb applying MiXCR to the 5' RACE reads. The data show approximately 30,000 distinct CDR3 sequences, more than 6.5% seen once. Sequences were obtained from PBMCs. This clonotype was obtained from a woman aged 45-65 years in good health. This sequence joins TRBV28 and TRBJ2-7; 10 nucleotides align to TRBD1. The CDR3 reads CASSPPGQGINEQYF. CDR3 DNA: TGTGCCAGCAGTCCCCCGGGACAGGGGATCAACGAGCAGTACTTC. Drawing the rest from reference TRBV28 and TRBJ2-7, the complete variable domain is DVKVTQSSRYLVKRTGEKVFLECVQDMDHENMFWYRQDPGLGLRLIYFSYDVKMKEKGDIPEGYSVSREKKERFSLILESASTNQTSMYLCASSPPGQGINEQYFGPGTRLTVT.